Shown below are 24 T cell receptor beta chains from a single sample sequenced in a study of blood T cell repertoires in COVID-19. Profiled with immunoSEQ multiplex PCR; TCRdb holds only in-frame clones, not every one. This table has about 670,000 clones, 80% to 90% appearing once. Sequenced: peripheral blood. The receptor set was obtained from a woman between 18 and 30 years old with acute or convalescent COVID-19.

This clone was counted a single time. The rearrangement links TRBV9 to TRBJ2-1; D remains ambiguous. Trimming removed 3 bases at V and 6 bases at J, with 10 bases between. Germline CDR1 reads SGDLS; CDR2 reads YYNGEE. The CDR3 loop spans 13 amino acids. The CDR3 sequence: CASSGQASNEQFF. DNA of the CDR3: TGTGCCAGCAGCGGGCAGGCCAGCAATGAGCAGTTCTTC.

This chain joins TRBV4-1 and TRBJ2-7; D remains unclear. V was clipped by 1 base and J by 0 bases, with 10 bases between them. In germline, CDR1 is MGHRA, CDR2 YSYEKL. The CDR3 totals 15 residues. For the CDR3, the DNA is TGCGCCAGCAGCCAAGTACCTCTAAGCTCCTACGAGCAGTACTTC. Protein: CASSQVPLSSYEQYF.

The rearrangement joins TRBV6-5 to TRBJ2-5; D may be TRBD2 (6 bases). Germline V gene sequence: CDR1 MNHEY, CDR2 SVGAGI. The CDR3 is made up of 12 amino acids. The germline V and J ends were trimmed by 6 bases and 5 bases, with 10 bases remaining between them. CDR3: CASRAGRETQYF. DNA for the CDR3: TGTGCCAGCAGGGCAGGGAGGGAGACCCAGTACTTC.

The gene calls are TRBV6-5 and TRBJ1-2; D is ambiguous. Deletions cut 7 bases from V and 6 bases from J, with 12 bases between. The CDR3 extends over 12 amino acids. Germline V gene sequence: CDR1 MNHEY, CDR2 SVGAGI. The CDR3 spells CASTGFAHGYTF. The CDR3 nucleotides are TGTGCCAGCACAGGTTTCGCGCATGGCTACACCTTC.

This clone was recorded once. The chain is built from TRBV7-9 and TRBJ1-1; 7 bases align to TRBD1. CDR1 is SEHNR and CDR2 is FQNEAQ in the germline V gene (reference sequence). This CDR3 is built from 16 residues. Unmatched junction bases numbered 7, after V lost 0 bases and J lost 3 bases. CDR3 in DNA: TGTGCCAGCAGCTTAGCCGATACAGGGGTGGACACTGAAGCTTTCTTT. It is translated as CASSLADTGVDTEAFF.

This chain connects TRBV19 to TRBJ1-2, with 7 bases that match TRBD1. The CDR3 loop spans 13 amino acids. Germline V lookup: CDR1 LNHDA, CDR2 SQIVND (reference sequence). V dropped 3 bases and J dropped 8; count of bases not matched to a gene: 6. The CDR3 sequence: CASSISSGGGYTF. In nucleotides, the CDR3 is TGTGCCAGTAGTATCTCCTCAGGGGGAGGCTACACCTTC.

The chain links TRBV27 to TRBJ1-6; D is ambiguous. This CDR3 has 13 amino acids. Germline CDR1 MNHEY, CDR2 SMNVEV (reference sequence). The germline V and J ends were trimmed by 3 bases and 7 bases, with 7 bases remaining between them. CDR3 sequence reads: CASSLRSNSPLHF. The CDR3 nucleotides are TGTGCCAGCAGTTTGCGGAGCAATTCACCCCTCCACTTT.

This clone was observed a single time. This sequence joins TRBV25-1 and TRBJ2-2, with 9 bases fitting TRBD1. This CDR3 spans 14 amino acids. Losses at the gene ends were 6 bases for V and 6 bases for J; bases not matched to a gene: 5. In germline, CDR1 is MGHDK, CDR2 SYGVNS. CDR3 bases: TGTGCCAGCAGCGGACAGGGGTTGCCCGGGGAGCTGTTTTTT. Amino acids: CASSGQGLPGELFF.

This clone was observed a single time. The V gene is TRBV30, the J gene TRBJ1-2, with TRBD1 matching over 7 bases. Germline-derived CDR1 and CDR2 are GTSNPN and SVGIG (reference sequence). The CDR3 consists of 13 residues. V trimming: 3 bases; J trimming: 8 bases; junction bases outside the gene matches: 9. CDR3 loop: CAWSQTGDGGYTF. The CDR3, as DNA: TGTGCCTGGAGCCAAACAGGGGATGGAGGCTACACCTTC.

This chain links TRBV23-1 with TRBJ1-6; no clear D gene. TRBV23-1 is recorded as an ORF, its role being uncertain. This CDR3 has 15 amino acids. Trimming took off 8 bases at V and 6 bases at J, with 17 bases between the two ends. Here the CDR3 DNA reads TGCGCCAGCCCTCCACGGGGAGGTGGTAATTCACCCCTCCACTTT. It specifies CASPPRGGGNSPLHF.

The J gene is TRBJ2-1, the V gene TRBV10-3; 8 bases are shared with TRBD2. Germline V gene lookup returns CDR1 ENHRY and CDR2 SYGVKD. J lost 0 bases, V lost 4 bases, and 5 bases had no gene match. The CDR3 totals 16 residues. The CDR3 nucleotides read TGTGCCATCAGTGTTCGGCTAGCGGGCTCCTACAATGAGCAGTTCTTC. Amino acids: CAISVRLAGSYNEQFF.

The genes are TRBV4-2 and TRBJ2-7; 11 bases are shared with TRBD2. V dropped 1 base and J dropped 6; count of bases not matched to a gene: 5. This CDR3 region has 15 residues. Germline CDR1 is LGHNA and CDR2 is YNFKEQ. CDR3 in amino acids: CASSQVSSGGSEQYF. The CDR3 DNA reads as TGTGCCAGCAGCCAAGTGTCTAGCGGGGGGTCCGAGCAGTACTTC.

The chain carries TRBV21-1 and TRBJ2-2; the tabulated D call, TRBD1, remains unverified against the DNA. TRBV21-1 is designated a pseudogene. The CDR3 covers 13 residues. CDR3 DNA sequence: TGTGCCAGCAGCAGGGGGCTCAGAGGGGAGCTGTTTTTT. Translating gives CASSRGLRGELFF.

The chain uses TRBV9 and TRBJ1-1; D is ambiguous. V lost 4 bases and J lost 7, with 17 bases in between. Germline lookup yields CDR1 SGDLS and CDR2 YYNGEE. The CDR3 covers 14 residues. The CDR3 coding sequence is TGTGCCAGCAGCCCCCCGGGTCGCGGCTTTGAAGCTTTCTTT. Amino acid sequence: CASSPPGRGFEAFF.

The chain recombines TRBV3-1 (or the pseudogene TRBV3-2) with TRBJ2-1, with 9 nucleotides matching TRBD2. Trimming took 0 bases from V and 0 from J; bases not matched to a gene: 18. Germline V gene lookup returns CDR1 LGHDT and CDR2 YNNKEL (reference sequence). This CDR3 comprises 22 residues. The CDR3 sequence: CASSQDLERRGGRRSSYNEQFF. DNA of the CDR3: TGTGCCAGCAGCCAAGATCTTGAGCGGCGGGGGGGACGAAGAAGCTCCTACAATGAGCAGTTCTTC.

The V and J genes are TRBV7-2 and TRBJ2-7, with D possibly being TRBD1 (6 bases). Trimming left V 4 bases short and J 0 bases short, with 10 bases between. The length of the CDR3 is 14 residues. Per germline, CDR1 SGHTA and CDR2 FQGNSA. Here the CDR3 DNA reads TGTGCCAGCAGCTCGAGGGACACCTCCTACGAGCAGTACTTC. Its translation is CASSSRDTSYEQYF.

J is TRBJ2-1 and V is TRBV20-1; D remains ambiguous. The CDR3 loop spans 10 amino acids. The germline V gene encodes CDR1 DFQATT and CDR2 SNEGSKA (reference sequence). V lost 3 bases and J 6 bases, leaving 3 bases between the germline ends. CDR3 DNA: TGCAGTGCTAGGGCCAATGAGCAGTTCTTC. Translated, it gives CSARANEQFF.

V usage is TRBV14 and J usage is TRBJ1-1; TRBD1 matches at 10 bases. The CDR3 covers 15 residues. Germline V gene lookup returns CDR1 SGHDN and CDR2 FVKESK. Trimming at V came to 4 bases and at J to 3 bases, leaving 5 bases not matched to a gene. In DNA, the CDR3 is TGTGCCAGCAGCCGGAGGACAGGGGGAGACACTGAAGCTTTCTTT. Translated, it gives CASSRRTGGDTEAFF. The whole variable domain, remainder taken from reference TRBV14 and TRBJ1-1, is EAGVTQFPSHSVIEKGQTVTLRCDPISGHDNLYWYRRVMGKEIKFLLHFVKESKQDESGMPNNRFLAERTGGTYSTLKVQPAELEDSGVYFCASSRRTGGDTEAFFGQGTRLTVV.

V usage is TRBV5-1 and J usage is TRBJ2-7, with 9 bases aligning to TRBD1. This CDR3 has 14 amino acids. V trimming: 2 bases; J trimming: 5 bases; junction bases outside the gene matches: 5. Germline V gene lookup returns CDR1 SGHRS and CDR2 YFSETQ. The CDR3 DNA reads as TGCGCCAGCAGCTTCCGGGACAGGGTAAACGAGCAGTACTTC. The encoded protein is CASSFRDRVNEQYF.

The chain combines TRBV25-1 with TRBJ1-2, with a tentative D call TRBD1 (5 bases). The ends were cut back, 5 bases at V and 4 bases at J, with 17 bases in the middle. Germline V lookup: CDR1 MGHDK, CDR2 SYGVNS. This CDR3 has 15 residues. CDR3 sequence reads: CASSPPQDRTYGYTF. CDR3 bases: TGTGCCAGCAGTCCTCCCCAAGACAGAACCTATGGCTACACCTTC.

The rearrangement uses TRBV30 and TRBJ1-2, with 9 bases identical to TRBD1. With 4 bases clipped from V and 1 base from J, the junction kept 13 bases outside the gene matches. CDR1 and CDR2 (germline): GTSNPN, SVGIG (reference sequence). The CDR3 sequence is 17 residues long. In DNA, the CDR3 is TGTGCCTGGACTCGACGAATCTGGACAGGGGTTAACTATGGCTACACCTTC. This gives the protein CAWTRRIWTGVNYGYTF.

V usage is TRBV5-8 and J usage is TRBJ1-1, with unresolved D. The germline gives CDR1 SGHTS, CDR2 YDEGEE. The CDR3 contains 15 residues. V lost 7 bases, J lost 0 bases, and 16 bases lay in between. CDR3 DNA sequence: TGTGCCAGCTCCGCCGTGGCAGGCTTGAACACTGAAGCTTTCTTT. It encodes CASSAVAGLNTEAFF.

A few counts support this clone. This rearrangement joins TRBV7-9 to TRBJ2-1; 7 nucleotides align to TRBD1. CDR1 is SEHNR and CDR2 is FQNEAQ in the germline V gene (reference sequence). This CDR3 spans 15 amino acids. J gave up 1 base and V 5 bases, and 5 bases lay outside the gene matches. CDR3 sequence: CASSLRQGSYNEQFF. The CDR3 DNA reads TGTGCCAGCAGCCTACGACAGGGATCCTACAATGAGCAGTTCTTC. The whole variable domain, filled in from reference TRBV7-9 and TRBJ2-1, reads DTGVSQNPRHKITKRGQNVTFRCDPISEHNRLYWYRQTLGQGPEFLTYFQNEAQLEKSRLLSDRFSAERPKGSFSTLEIQRTEQGDSAMYLCASSLRQGSYNEQFFGPGTRLTVL.

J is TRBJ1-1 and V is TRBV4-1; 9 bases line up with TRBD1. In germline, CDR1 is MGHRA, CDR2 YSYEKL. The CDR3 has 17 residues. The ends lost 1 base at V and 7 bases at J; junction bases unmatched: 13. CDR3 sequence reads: CASSQGQVRQGVGEAFF. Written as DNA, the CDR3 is TGCGCCAGCAGCCAAGGGCAGGTCCGACAGGGGGTCGGTGAAGCTTTCTTT.